Listed here is a single T cell receptor (beta chain). Its target is not known. This sample is drawn from a study of cytomegalovirus exposure and HLA in healthy donors. Study observations and caveats: Several of the most significant clusters were apparently associated with common viral pathogens in a later analysis. An analysis that was carried out later associated 16,951 TCR beta sequences with HLA alleles at 0.05 false discovery rate. As immune exposure information, only CMV serostatus was available. TCR beta V segments were, for the most part, productive about 87% or about 30% of the time in an earlier analysis.

Germline V CDR1 and CDR2: SGHNT, YYREEE (reference sequence). V lost 1 base to trimming and J lost 3 bases, with 13 bases between them. The CDR3 length is 15 residues. PCR amplification relied on 60 Vbeta primers (plus 13 Jbeta primers). Sequencing used immunoSEQ multiplex PCR; TCRdb keeps in-frame clones, though not all of them. The table includes over 35,000 clones, roughly 77% detected once. The genes are TRBV5-4 and TRBJ1-2; D gene uncertain. Sequenced: PBMCs. The receptor's source is a man aged 25 to 40 in good health and CMV-seronegative. The CDR3 reads CASSLRGSPDYGYTF. The CDR3 DNA sequence: TGTGCCAGCAGCTTGCGAGGGTCCCCTGACTATGGCTACACCTTC.